These 17 T cell receptor beta chains were all obtained from the same sample, sequenced in a study of T cell responses to AZD1222 COVID-19 vaccine. TCRdb's table, derived via immunoSEQ multiplex PCR, lists solely in-frame clones and lacks some. The data hold 150,000 to 160,000 clones, with roughly nine tenths observed a single time. This specimen was peripheral blood, taken on day 0 of AZD1222 vaccination. Every receptor here comes from an adult in good health.

V and J are TRBV5-1 and TRBJ2-3; TRBD2 matches 8 bases. Unmatched junction bases numbered 5, after V lost 3 bases and J lost 2 bases. The V gene's germline CDR1 is SGHRS and CDR2 YFSETQ. The CDR3 loop spans 15 amino acids. The CDR3 loop is CASSSGLADTDTQYF. The CDR3, as DNA: TGCGCCAGCAGCTCTGGACTAGCAGACACAGATACGCAGTATTTT.

This clone has a single count. The chain joins TRBV2 to TRBJ1-2; no definite D call. Germline loops: CDR1 SNHLY, CDR2 FYNNEI. Trimming pared 1 base from V and 7 bases from J, leaving 10 bases between. The length of the CDR3 is 13 residues. CDR3 amino acids: CASSEDFFGGYTF. CDR3 DNA sequence: TGTGCCAGCAGTGAAGATTTTTTTGGTGGCTACACCTTC.

The chain employs TRBV3-1 (or the pseudogene TRBV3-2) and TRBJ1-1, with D uncertain. This CDR3 is built from 13 residues. V dropped 6 bases and J dropped 1 base, with 9 bases sitting between them. CDR1 and CDR2 from the germline V gene are LGHDT and YNNKEL (reference sequence). As DNA, the CDR3 is TGTGCCAGCAGGCGACATCAGAACACTGAAGCTTTCTTT. This encodes CASRRHQNTEAFF.

The chain carries TRBV5-4 and TRBJ2-2; 11 positions agree with TRBD2. After removal of 1 base from V and 1 base from J, the junction contained 3 bases not matched to a gene. Looked up from germline, CDR1 is SGHNT and CDR2 is YYREEE (reference sequence). The CDR3 sequence is 17 residues long. CDR3 region: CASSLSLAGGNTGELFF. DNA of the CDR3: TGTGCCAGCAGCTTGAGCCTAGCGGGGGGGAACACCGGGGAGCTGTTTTTT.

This clone is categorized as medium-sized (0.01 to 0.1%). The rearrangement joins TRBV7-9 to TRBJ2-7; weak D call: TRBD1 (7 bases). V was trimmed by 5 bases and J by 4 bases, leaving 15 bases between them. This CDR3 has 14 amino acids. The germline CDR1 and CDR2 sequences are SEHNR and FQNEAQ (reference sequence). This CDR3 is CASSPRDRRYEQYF. In nucleotides, the CDR3 is TGTGCCAGCAGCCCGCGGGACAGAAGGTACGAGCAGTACTTC.

The chain's CDR3 is CASSLRADPSSYNSPLHF. The DNA for the CDR3 is TGTGCCAGCAGCTTAAGGGCAGACCCAAGCTCCTATAATTCACCCCTCCACTTT. The chain combines TRBV11-3 with TRBJ1-6; D is ambiguous. The CDR3 spans 18 residues. V shed 2 bases and J shed 0 bases, with 14 bases lying between them. Germline V gene lookup returns CDR1 SGHNT and CDR2 YENEEA. Together with reference TRBV11-3 and TRBJ1-6, the CDR3 gives the full variable domain: EAGVVQSPRYKIIEKKQPVAFWCNPISGHNTLYWYLQNLGQGPELLIRYENEEAVDDSQLPKDRFSAERLKGVDSTLKIQPAELGDSAVYLCASSLRADPSSYNSPLHFGNGTRLTVT.

This clone was found once. The chain joins TRBV9 to TRBJ1-5; a weak D match, TRBD1 (5 bases). CDR3 length: 17 residues. V shed 0 bases and J shed 0 bases, with 13 bases lying between them. Per germline, CDR1 SGDLS and CDR2 YYNGEE. The CDR3: CASSVGPGQSSNQPQHF. CDR3 bases: TGTGCCAGCAGCGTAGGTCCGGGGCAGAGTAGCAATCAGCCCCAGCATTTT. The full variable domain, with the rest looked up from reference TRBV9 and TRBJ1-5, is DSGVTQTPKHLITATGQRVTLRCSPRSGDLSVYWYQQSLDQGLQFLIQYYNGEERAKGNILERFSAQQFPDLHSELNLSSLELGDSALYFCASSVGPGQSSNQPQHFGDGTRLSIL.

This chain joins TRBV15 and TRBJ2-3; the match to TRBD2 covers 11 bases. The CDR3 length is 16 residues. V trimming: 4 bases; J trimming: 0 bases; junction bases outside the gene matches: 3. Germline assignment: CDR1 LNHNV and CDR2 YYDKDF (reference sequence). The DNA for the CDR3 is TGTGCCACCAGCAATGGACTAGCGGGTAGCACAGATACGCAGTATTTT. This sequence encodes CATSNGLAGSTDTQYF.

V usage is TRBV6-6 and J usage is TRBJ1-5; the D is unclear. Between the trimmed V and J ends, which lost 0 bases and 8 bases, there was a span of 17 bases. The CDR3 length is 16 residues. CDR1 and CDR2 from the germline V gene are MNHNY and SVGAGI (reference sequence). Here the CDR3 DNA reads TGTGCCAGCAGTTACTCGAGTATTCGGGGTCCCGAGCCCCAGCATTTT. Translation gives CASSYSSIRGPEPQHF.

The chain carries TRBV5-1 and TRBJ2-2; no firm D call. The CDR3 sequence is 15 residues long. The germline V and J ends were trimmed by 5 bases and 2 bases, with 13 bases remaining between them. Germline lookup yields CDR1 SGHRS and CDR2 YFSETQ. The chain's CDR3 is CASRTDTTNTGELFF. CDR3 nucleotide sequence: TGCGCCAGCAGAACTGACACAACTAACACCGGGGAGCTGTTTTTT.

The chain carries TRBV5-1 and TRBJ1-2; a possible D gene is TRBD1 (6 bases). V lost 7 bases and J 2 bases, leaving 12 bases between the germline ends. The CDR3 covers 13 residues. CDR1 is SGHRS, CDR2 YFSETQ, per germline. The CDR3 region has the DNA TGCGCCAGCGGGACATTTGAGAACTATGGCTACACCTTC. Protein product: CASGTFENYGYTF.

The V and J genes are TRBV4-3 and TRBJ1-2, with a weak D call TRBD1 (6 bases). V lost 0 bases and J lost 6, with 23 bases in between. This CDR3 has 18 residues. Germline CDR1 LGHNA, CDR2 YSLEER. The CDR3 DNA reads as TGCGCCAGCAGCCAAGACTTTGATGGCAGGGGCCTTCGGGATGGCTACACCTTC. Encoded protein: CASSQDFDGRGLRDGYTF.

This chain uses TRBV5-1 with TRBJ1-1, with 9 bases that match TRBD1. CDR1 and CDR2 from the germline V gene are SGHRS and YFSETQ. V trimming: 1 base; J trimming: 0 bases; junction bases outside the gene matches: 4. The CDR3 sequence is 16 residues long. The CDR3 spells CASSLLGQGLNTEAFF. The CDR3 DNA follows: TGCGCCAGCAGCTTGCTGGGACAGGGATTGAACACTGAAGCTTTCTTT.

The V gene is TRBV9, the J gene TRBJ2-3; a weak D match, TRBD1 (6 bases). Deletions cut 4 bases from V and 4 bases from J, with 19 bases between. In germline, CDR1 is SGDLS, CDR2 YYNGEE. This CDR3 spans 16 amino acids. The CDR3 sequence is CASSPRSLGGPDTQYF. Here the CDR3 DNA reads TGTGCCAGCAGCCCCCGTAGCCTAGGGGGTCCAGATACGCAGTATTTT.

This sequence joins TRBV6-5 and TRBJ1-1, with 10 bases fitting TRBD1. Losses at the gene ends were 2 bases for V and 4 bases for J; bases not matched to a gene: 4. CDR3 length: 15 residues. Germline V CDR1 and CDR2: MNHEY, SVGAGI. In nucleotides, the CDR3 is TGTGCCAGCAGTTACGGCAGGACAGGGGGCACTGAAGCTTTCTTT. It yields the protein CASSYGRTGGTEAFF.

The CDR3 reads CASSQDLSVQNTEAFF. The CDR3 DNA sequence: TGCGCCAGCAGCCAAGACCTCTCGGTCCAGAACACTGAAGCTTTCTTT. The gene calls are TRBV4-1 and TRBJ1-1; D gene unclear. The CDR3 extends over 16 amino acids. Germline lookup yields CDR1 MGHRA and CDR2 YSYEKL. V lost 0 bases and J lost 1, with 12 bases in between.

V is TRBV4-2 and J is TRBJ1-2; maybe TRBD1 (5 bases). V shed 0 bases and J shed 8 bases, with 10 bases lying between them. There are 13 residues in the CDR3. Per the germline V gene, CDR1 is LGHNA and CDR2 is YNFKEQ. The DNA of the CDR3 is TGTGCCAGCAGCCAAGATGTGGGGGAGGGCTACACCTTC. Encoded protein: CASSQDVGEGYTF.